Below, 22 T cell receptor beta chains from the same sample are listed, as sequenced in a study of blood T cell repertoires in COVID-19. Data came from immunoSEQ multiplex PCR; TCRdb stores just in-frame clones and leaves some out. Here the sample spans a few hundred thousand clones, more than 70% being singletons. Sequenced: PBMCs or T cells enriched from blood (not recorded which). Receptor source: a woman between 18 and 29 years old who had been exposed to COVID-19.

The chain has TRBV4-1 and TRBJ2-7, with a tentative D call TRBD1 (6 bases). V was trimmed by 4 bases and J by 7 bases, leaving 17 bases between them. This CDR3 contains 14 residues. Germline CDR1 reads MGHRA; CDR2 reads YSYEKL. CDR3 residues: CASSPPDWGREQYF. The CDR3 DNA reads TGCGCCAGCAGCCCCCCCGATTGGGGGCGGGAGCAGTACTTC.

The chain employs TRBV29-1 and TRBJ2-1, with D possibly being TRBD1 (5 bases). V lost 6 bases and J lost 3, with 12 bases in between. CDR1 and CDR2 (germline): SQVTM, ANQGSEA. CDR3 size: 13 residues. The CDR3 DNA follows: TGCAGCGTCGTGACAGACCTCTACAATGAGCAGTTCTTC. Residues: CSVVTDLYNEQFF.

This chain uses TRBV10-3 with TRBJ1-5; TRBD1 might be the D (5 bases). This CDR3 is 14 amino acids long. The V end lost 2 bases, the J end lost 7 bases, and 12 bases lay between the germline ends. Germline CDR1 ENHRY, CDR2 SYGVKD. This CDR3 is CAISEGGFGQPQHF. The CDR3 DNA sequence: TGTGCCATCAGTGAGGGGGGGTTCGGCCAGCCCCAGCATTTT.

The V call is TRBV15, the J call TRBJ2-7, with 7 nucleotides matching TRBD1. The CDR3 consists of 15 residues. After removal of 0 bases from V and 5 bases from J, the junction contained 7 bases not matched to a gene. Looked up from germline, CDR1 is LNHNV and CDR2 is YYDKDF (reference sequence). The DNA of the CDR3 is TGTGCCACCAGCAGAGATCGCGGCAGGGGGAACGAGCAGTACTTC. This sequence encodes CATSRDRGRGNEQYF.

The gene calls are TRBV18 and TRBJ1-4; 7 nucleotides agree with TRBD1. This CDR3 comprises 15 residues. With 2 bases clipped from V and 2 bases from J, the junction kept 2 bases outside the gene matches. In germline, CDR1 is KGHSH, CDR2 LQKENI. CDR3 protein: CASSPTGATNEKLFF. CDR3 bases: TGTGCCAGCTCACCAACAGGGGCCACTAATGAAAAACTGTTTTTT.

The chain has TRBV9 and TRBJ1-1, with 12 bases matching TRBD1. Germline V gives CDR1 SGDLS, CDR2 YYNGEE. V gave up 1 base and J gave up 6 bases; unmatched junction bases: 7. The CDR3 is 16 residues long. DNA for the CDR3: TGTGCCAGCAGCGTACCGGGACAGGGGGCAAGCTCTGAAGCTTTCTTT. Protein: CASSVPGQGASSEAFF. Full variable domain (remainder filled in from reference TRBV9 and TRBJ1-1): DSGVTQTPKHLITATGQRVTLRCSPRSGDLSVYWYQQSLDQGLQFLIQYYNGEERAKGNILERFSAQQFPDLHSELNLSSLELGDSALYFCASSVPGQGASSEAFFGQGTRLTVV.

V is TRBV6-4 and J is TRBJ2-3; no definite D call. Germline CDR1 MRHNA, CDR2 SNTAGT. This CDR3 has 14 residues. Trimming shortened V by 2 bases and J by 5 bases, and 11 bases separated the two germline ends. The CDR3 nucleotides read TGTGCCAGCAGTGACGCTTCGGGTGTAGATACGCAGTATTTT. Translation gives CASSDASGVDTQYF.

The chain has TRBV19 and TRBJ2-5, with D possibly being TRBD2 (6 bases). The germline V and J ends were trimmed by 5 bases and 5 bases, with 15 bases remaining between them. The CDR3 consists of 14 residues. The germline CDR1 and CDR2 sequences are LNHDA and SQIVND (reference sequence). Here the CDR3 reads CASSELAEIETQYF. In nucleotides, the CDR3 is TGTGCCAGTAGTGAGTTAGCGGAGATTGAGACCCAGTACTTC.

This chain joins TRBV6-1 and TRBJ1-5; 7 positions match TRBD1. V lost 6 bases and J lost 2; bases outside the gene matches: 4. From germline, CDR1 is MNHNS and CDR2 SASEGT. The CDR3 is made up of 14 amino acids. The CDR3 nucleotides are TGTGCCAGCAGGACCGGGACAGGCAATCAGCCCCAGCATTTT. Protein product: CASRTGTGNQPQHF.

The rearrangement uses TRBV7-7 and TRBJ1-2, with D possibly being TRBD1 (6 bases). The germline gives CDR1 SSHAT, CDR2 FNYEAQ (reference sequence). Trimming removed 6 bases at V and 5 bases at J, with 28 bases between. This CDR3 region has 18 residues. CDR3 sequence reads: CASRFLRDMDGSGYGYTF. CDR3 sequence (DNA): TGTGCCAGCAGGTTCCTTCGGGACATGGATGGATCGGGTTATGGCTACACCTTC.

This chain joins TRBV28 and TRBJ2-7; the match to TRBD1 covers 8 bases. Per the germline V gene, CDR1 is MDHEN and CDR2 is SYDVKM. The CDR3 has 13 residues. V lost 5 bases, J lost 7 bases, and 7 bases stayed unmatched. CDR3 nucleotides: TGTGCCAGCAGTATCGACAGGGGAGGTGAGCAGTACTTC. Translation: CASSIDRGGEQYF.

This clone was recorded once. CDR3 residues: CASTDIARGHTEAFF. CDR3 coding DNA: TGTGCCAGTACGGATATAGCTCGGGGTCACACTGAAGCTTTCTTT. This chain uses TRBV19 with TRBJ1-1; no firm D call. The CDR3 length is 15 residues. V lost 7 bases, J lost 3 bases, and 18 bases lay in between. Germline CDR1 is LNHDA and CDR2 is SQIVND (reference sequence).

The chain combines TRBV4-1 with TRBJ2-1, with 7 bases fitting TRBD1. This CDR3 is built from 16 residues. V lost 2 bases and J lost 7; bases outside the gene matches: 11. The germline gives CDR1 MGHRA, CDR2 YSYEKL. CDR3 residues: CASSQYFEQGWNEQFF. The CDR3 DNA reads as TGCGCCAGCAGCCAATATTTCGAACAGGGGTGGAATGAGCAGTTCTTC.

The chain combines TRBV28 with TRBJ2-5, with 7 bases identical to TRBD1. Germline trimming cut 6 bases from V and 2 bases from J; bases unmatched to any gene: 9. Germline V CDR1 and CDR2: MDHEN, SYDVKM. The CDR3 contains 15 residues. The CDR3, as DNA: TGTGCCAGCAGCCCGCCCGGGACAGATCAAGAGACCCAGTACTTC. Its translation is CASSPPGTDQETQYF.

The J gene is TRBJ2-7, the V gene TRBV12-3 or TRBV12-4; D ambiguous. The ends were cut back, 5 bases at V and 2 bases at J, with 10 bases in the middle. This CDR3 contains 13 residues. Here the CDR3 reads CASSETETYEQYF. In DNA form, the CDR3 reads TGTGCCAGCAGTGAAACAGAGACCTACGAGCAGTACTTC.

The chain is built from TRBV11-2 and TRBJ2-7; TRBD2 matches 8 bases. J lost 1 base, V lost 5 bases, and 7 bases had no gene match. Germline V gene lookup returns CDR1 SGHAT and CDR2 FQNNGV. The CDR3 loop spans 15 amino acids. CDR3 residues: CASSPRIAGSYEQYF. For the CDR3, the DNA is TGTGCCAGCAGCCCCAGGATAGCGGGATCCTACGAGCAGTACTTC.

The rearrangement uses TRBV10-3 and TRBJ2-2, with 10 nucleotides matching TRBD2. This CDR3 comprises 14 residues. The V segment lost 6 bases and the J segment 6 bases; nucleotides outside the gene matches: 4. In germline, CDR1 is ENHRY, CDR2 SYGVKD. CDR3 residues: CAISGLAASGELFF. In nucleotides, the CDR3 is TGTGCCATCAGCGGACTAGCGGCCTCCGGGGAGCTGTTTTTT.

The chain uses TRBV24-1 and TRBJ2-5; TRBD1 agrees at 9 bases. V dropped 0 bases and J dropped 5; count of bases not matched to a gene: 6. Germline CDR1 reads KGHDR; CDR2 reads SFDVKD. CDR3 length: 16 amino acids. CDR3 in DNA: TGTGCCACCAGTGATTTGTCCGGGACAGGGATTGAGACCCAGTACTTC. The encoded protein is CATSDLSGTGIETQYF.

This chain's CDR3 is CASSVERDYEQYF. CDR3 coding DNA: TGTGCCAGCTCAGTTGAGCGGGACTACGAGCAGTACTTC. The chain joins TRBV18 to TRBJ2-7, with 7 bases aligning to TRBD2. CDR1 is KGHSH and CDR2 is LQKENI in the germline V gene. The J segment lost 3 bases and the V segment lost 5 bases, leaving 4 bases of the junction unmatched. This CDR3 has 13 residues.

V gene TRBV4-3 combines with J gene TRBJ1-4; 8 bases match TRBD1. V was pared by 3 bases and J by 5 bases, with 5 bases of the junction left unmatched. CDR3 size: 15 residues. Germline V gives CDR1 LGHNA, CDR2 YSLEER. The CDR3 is CASSHRQGSNEKLFF. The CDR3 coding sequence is TGCGCCAGCAGCCACCGACAGGGGTCGAATGAAAAACTGTTTTTT.

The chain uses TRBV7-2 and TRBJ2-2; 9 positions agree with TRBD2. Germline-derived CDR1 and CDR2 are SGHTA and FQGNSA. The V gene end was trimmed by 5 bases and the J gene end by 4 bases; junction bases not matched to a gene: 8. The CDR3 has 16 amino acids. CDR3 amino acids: CASSKSTAGGTGELFF. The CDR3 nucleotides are TGTGCCAGCAGCAAGAGTACAGCGGGGGGCACCGGGGAGCTGTTTTTT.

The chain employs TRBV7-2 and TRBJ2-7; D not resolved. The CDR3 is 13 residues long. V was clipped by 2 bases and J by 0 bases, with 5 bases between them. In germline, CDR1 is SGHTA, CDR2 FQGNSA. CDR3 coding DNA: TGTGCCAGCAGCTTAACAGCCTCCTACGAGCAGTACTTC. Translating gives CASSLTASYEQYF. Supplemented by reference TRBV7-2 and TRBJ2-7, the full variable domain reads GAGVSQSPSNKVTEKGKDVELRCDPISGHTALYWYRQSLGQGLEFLIYFQGNSAPDKSGLPSDRFSAERTGGSVSTLTIQRTQQEDSAVYLCASSLTASYEQYFGPGTRLTVT.